This T cell receptor (beta chain) was sequenced during a study of beta chain features in type 1 diabetes. At the level of the study: All samples yielded about 100 million examined sorted cells.

TCRB transcripts that were expressed got sequenced, as all of the isolated RNA had been reverse transcribed. There were 3 million to 4 million reads on average in the naive, central memory and regulatory T cell samples. TCRdb's table, derived via immunoSEQ multiplex PCR, lists solely in-frame clones and lacks some. The sample shows 150,000 to 180,000 clones, around 10% of them seen only once. Study results and caveats: VDJ junctions sequenced from type 1 diabetes patients showed fewer insertions and more deletions. The naive, central memory and Treg TCRB repertoires showed an apparent similarity that was greater among patients than among healthy donors.

Of note for this clone: Its antigen is still unknown.

Germline V gives CDR1 SGHTA, CDR2 FQGTGA. V lost 3 bases, J lost 0 bases, and 9 bases lay in between. This CDR3 comprises 16 residues. The clonotype originates from a man aged 18 to 30 in good health. This chain joins TRBV7-3 and TRBJ2-6; unclear D gene. The specimen sequenced was central memory CD4+ T cells from blood. CDR3 bases: TGTGCCAGCAGCTTCCAAGGAAACTCTGGGGCCAACGTCCTGACTTTC. Translation: CASSFQGNSGANVLTF.